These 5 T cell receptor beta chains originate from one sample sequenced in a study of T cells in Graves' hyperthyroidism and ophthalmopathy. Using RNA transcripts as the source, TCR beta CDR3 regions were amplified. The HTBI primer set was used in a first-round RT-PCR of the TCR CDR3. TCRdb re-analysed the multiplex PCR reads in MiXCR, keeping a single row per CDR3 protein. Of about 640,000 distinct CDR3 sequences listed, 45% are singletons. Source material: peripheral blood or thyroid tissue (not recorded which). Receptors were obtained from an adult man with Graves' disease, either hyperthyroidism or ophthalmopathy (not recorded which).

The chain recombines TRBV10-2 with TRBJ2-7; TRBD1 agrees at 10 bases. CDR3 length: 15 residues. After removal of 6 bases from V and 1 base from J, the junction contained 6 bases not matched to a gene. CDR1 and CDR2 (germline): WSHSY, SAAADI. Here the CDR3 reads CASRSTGGRSYEQYF. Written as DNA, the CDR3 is TGCGCCAGCAGGTCGACAGGGGGCCGTTCCTACGAGCAGTACTTC.

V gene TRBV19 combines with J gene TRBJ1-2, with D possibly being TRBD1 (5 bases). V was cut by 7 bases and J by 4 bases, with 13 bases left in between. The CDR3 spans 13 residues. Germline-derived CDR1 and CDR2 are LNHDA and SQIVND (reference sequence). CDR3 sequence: CASTEGRGYGYTF. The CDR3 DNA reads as TGTGCCAGTACCGAGGGGCGCGGCTATGGCTACACCTTC.

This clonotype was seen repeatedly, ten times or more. In DNA, the CDR3 is TGCAGCGTTAACCACGTCGGGGCAGGTGGCTACACCTTC. Translated: CSVNHVGAGGYTF. The rearrangement joins TRBV29-1 to TRBJ1-2, with D possibly TRBD1 on 5 matching bases. Trimming removed 5 bases from V and 7 bases from J, with 17 bases in between. The germline CDR1 and CDR2 sequences are SQVTM and ANQGSEA. CDR3 length equals 13 residues. Complete variable domain (other parts from reference TRBV29-1 and TRBJ1-2): SAVISQKPSRDICQRGTSLTIQCQVDSQVTMMFWYRQQPGQSLTLIATANQGSEATYESGFVIDKFPISRPNLTFSTLTVSNMSPEDSSIYLCSVNHVGAGGYTFGSGTRLTVV.

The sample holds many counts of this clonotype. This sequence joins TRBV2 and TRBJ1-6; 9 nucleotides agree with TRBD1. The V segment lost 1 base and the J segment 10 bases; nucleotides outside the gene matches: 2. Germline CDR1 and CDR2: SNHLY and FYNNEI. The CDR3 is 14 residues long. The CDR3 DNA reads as TGTGCCAGCAGTGAAGACAGGGGGCGATCACCCCTCCACTTT. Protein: CASSEDRGRSPLHF. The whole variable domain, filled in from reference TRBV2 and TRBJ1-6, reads EPEVTQTPSHQVTQMGQEVILRCVPISNHLYFYWYRQILGQKVEFLVSFYNNEISEKSEIFDDQFSVERPDGSNFTLKIRSTKLEDSAMYFCASSEDRGRSPLHFGNGTRLTVT.

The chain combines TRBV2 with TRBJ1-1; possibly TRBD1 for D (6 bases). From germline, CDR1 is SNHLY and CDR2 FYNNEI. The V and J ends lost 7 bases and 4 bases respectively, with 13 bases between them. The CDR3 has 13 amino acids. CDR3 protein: CASTQGGITEAFF. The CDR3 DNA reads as TGTGCCAGCACACAGGGAGGGATCACTGAAGCTTTCTTT.